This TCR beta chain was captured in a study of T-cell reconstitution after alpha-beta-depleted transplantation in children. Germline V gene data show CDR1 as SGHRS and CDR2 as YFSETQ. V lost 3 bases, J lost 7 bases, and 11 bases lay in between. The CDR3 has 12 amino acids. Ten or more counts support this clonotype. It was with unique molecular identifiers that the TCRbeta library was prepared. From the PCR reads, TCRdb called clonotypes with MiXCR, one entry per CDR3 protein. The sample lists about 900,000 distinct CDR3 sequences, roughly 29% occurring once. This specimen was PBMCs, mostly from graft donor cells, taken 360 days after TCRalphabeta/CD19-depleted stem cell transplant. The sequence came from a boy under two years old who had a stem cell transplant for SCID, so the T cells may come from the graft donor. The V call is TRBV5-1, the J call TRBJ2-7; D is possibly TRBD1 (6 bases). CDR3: CASSWGQGEQYF. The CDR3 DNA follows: TGCGCCAGCAGCTGGGGTCAGGGGGAGCAGTACTTC.